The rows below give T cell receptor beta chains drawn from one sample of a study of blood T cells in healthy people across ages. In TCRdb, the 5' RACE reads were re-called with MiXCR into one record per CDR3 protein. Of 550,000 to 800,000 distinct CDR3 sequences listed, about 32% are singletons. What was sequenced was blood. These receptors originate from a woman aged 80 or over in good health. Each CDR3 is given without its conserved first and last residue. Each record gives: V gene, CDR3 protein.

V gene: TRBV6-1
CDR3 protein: ASRALTAGANVLT

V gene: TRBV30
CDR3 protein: AWSVQDGSGNTIY

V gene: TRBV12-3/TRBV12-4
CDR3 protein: ASSPSYYEQY

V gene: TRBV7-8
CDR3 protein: ASSLAGGRRYNEQF

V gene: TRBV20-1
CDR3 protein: SAREGVVKNVQY

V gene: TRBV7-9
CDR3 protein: TSSLASGEQY

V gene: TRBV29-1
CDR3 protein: SARGGERTNTEAF

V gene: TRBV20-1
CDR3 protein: SAHPGGSYGYT

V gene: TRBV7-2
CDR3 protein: ASSPDGSSGYT

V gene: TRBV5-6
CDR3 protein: ASSRGANEKLF

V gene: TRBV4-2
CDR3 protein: ASSQGGRGGGNTDTQY

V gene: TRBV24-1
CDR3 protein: ATSEGTGPSETQY

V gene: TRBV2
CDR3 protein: ASSVGQGDNHGYT

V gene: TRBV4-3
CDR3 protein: ASSPGGGAHGYT

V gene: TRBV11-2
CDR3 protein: ASSLGQEWESTDTQY

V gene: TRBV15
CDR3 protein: ATDRDGRGDQPQH

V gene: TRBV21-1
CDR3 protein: ASSKGSGGDEQY

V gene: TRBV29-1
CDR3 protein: SVLEVGRYEQY

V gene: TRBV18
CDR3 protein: ASSPNLRLAMETQY

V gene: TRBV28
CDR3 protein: ASSLPSSGRVGSPLH

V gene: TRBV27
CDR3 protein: ASTPKPRTRMNTEAF

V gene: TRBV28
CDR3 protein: ASSETSGGPNTGELF

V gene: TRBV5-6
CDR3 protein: ASSLRAGPTDTQY

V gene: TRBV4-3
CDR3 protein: ASSQWTRDRALKEQF

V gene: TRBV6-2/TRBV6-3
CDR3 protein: ASRGTDLAKNIQY

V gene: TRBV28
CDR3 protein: ASSSPAGGLNIQY

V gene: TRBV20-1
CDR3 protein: SARDSGSYNEQY

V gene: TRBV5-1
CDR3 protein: ASSPGRASTEAF